These 25 T cell receptor beta chains share one sample of origin, sequenced in a study of post-analysis software for immune sequencing data. Study results and limitations: Patients had higher frequencies than controls of four to six TRBV segments, including TRBV5-6, TRBV5-1 and TRBV20-1.

Libraries were made from TCR beta cDNA, and they carried unique molecular identifiers. TCRdb re-called the PCR reads with MiXCR, one entry per CDR3 protein. The sample gives a few hundred thousand distinct CDR3 sequences, 30% to 45% of which show up once; under 5% is in the top ten. No antigens are known for them. Sequenced sample: blood. All receptors derive from a girl aged 5-17 years with multiple sclerosis.

This clonotype was detected many times. J is TRBJ1-2 and V is TRBV5-1; possible D gene TRBD1, 6 bases. The V gene lost 3 bases and the J gene lost 4 bases, with 19 bases spanning the gap. The CDR3 consists of 16 residues. Germline V gene lookup returns CDR1 SGHRS and CDR2 YFSETQ. The CDR3 DNA reads TGCGCCAGCAGCTCCCGGGACACCTTCTTTTTCTATGGCTACACCTTC. It specifies CASSSRDTFFFYGYTF.

Turning to this clonotype: This clone may be a read error of a much larger clone one base away. This sequence joins TRBV2 and TRBJ1-2, with D tentatively TRBD1 (6 bases). CDR1 is SNHLY, CDR2 FYNNEI, per germline. The CDR3 consists of 14 residues. CDR3 sequence reads: CASSEALGADGCTF. The CDR3 DNA sequence: TGTGCCAGCAGTGAAGCCTTGGGGGCCGATGGCTGCACCTTC.

This clonotype was detected many times. This chain links TRBV5-5 with TRBJ2-3, with D unclear. Trimming removed 3 bases at V and 4 bases at J, with 12 bases between. The CDR3 has 14 amino acids. Per the germline V gene, CDR1 is SGHKS and CDR2 is YYEKEE (reference sequence). The chain's CDR3 is CASSYLLGADTQYF. CDR3 bases: TGTGCCAGCAGCTATCTCCTAGGAGCAGATACGCAGTATTTT. Based on the CDR3 plus reference TRBV5-5 and TRBJ2-3, the full variable domain is DAGVTQSPTHLIKTRGQQVTLRCSPISGHKSVSWYQQVLGQGPQFIFQYYEKEERGRGNFPDRFSARQFPNYSSELNVNALLLGDSALYLCASSYLLGADTQYFGPGTRLTVL.

This clonotype was detected ten times or more. J is TRBJ1-2 and V is TRBV6-5, with a weak D call TRBD1 (5 bases). The CDR3 runs 14 residues. The germline V and J ends were trimmed by 0 bases and 8 bases, with 13 bases remaining between them. Germline V gene sequence: CDR1 MNHEY, CDR2 SVGAGI. The CDR3 coding sequence is TGTGCCAGCAGTTACTCGGGTCAGGGATCCGGCTACACCTTC. Its translation: CASSYSGQGSGYTF.

This clonotype was recorded a few times. The V and J genes are TRBV7-9 and TRBJ2-3, with 10 bases that match TRBD2. V lost 5 bases and J lost 5; bases outside the gene matches: 13. The CDR3 contains 17 residues. CDR1 is SEHNR and CDR2 is FQNEAQ in the germline V gene (reference sequence). DNA of the CDR3: TGTGCCAGCAGCCCACTGGGGCTAGCGGGGGCAATAGATACGCAGTATTTT. Translating gives CASSPLGLAGAIDTQYF.

Here the CDR3 reads CASSGLSEKLFF. The CDR3 region has the DNA TGTGCCAGCAGCGGACTGAGTGAAAAACTGTTTTTT. The V call is TRBV14, the J call TRBJ1-4; D remains ambiguous. V lost 5 bases to trimming and J lost 7 bases, with 8 bases between them. The CDR3 is 12 amino acids. Germline lookup yields CDR1 SGHDN and CDR2 FVKESK.

This clonotype was detected many times. The chain joins TRBV3-1 to TRBJ2-1; D might be TRBD1 or TRBD2, each matching 5 bases. The germline V gene has CDR1 LGHDT and CDR2 YNNKEL (reference sequence). V shed 4 bases and J shed 4 bases, with 17 bases lying between them. The CDR3 runs to 16 residues. CDR3 region: CASSRGTARYYNEQFF. The CDR3 coding sequence is TGTGCCAGCAGCCGAGGGACGGCTCGTTATTACAATGAGCAGTTCTTC.

With respect to this clonotype: A read error may be the cause here, since a much bigger clone is one base away. V is TRBV20-1 and J is TRBJ2-3; D might be TRBD1 (6 bases). The V and J ends lost 8 bases and 8 bases respectively, with 14 bases between them. Germline V gene sequence: CDR1 DFQATT, CDR2 SNEGSKA (reference sequence). The CDR3 runs 11 residues. The CDR3 DNA follows: TGCAGTACAGGGTGGGGTGGTACGCAGTATTTT. It translates to CSTGWGGTQYF.

This chain connects TRBV6-2 or TRBV6-3 to TRBJ2-5; possibly TRBD1 or TRBD2 for D (6 bases each). Looked up from germline, CDR1 is MNHEY and CDR2 is SVGEGT. The V and J ends lost 6 bases and 7 bases respectively, with 18 bases between them. This CDR3 is 14 amino acids long. Here the CDR3 reads CASRGDGGPRTQYF. CDR3 in DNA: TGTGCCAGCAGGGGCGACGGGGGCCCCCGGACCCAGTACTTC.

Many counts were recorded for this clonotype. The CDR3 sequence: CASSAGYGAPEAFF. The CDR3 coding sequence is TGTGCCAGCAGTGCCGGTTATGGGGCCCCTGAAGCTTTCTTT. The chain has TRBV12-3 or TRBV12-4 and TRBJ1-1, with D possibly being TRBD1 (5 bases). The CDR3 contains 14 residues. Trimming pared 5 bases from V and 6 bases from J, leaving 16 bases between.

The J gene is TRBJ2-7, the V gene TRBV14, with D uncertain. This CDR3 is 12 amino acids long. Germline assignment: CDR1 SGHDN and CDR2 FVKESK. V lost 6 bases, J lost 10 bases, and 16 bases lay in between. The CDR3 sequence: CASSPNGVTQYF. CDR3 nucleotide sequence: TGTGCCAGCAGTCCGAATGGGGTCACCCAGTACTTC.

On this clonotype: This may be a read error, as it is one base from a much larger clone. The rearrangement links TRBV6-6 to TRBJ2-7; D tentatively fits TRBD1 or TRBD2 (5 bases each). This CDR3 comprises 14 residues. Germline CDR1 is MNHNY and CDR2 is SVGAGI (reference sequence). V shed 7 bases and J shed 10 bases, with 23 bases lying between them. The CDR3 is CASIKLGVANVQYF. CDR3 bases: TGTGCCAGCATAAAGCTGGGGGTTGCGAACGTTCAGTACTTC.

This clonotype was detected many times. The V and J genes are TRBV14 and TRBJ2-1; 7 bases map to TRBD1. From germline, CDR1 is SGHDN and CDR2 FVKESK. Germline trimming cut 2 bases from V and 5 bases from J; bases unmatched to any gene: 9. The CDR3 length is 16 residues. The CDR3 is CASSQTPPQGHNEQFF. CDR3 DNA: TGTGCCAGCAGCCAAACGCCCCCACAGGGGCACAATGAGCAGTTCTTC.

The chain joins TRBV5-6 to TRBJ2-7, with TRBD2 matching 9 bases. The germline V gene encodes CDR1 SGHDT and CDR2 YYEEEE. The V gene end was trimmed by 0 bases and the J gene end by 3 bases; junction bases not matched to a gene: 10. This CDR3 is built from 17 residues. CDR3 sequence (DNA): TGTGCCAGCAGCTTGGGATTCCGGCTAGCGGGGTTCTACGAGCAGTACTTC. This translates into CASSLGFRLAGFYEQYF.

This chain uses TRBV11-2 with TRBJ1-1; D perhaps matches TRBD1 (6 bases). This CDR3 has 17 amino acids. V lost 1 base and J 1 base, leaving 16 bases between the germline ends. Germline V gene lookup returns CDR1 SGHAT and CDR2 FQNNGV. CDR3 sequence reads: CASSLALQKTGNTEAFF. CDR3 DNA sequence: TGTGCCAGCAGCTTAGCCCTGCAAAAGACAGGGAACACTGAAGCTTTCTTT.

With respect to this clonotype: Since a much larger clone is just one base distant, this may be a read error. This chain connects TRBV28 to TRBJ2-5; 8 bases fit TRBD2. Germline loops: CDR1 MDHEN, CDR2 SYDVKM. The CDR3 spans 15 residues. Trimming removed 3 bases from V and 0 bases from J; junction bases left unmatched: 3. In DNA form, the CDR3 reads TGTGCCAGCAGTTTCGGGAGGGGTCACCAAGAGACCCAGTACTTC. Translated: CASSFGRGHQETQYF.

The chain has TRBV20-1 and TRBJ2-2; 13 bases agree with TRBD2. This CDR3 has 16 residues. CDR1 and CDR2 (germline): DFQATT, SNEGSKA (reference sequence). The V gene end was trimmed by 0 bases and the J gene end by 6 bases; junction bases not matched to a gene: 4. The CDR3 nucleotides are TGCAGTGCTAGAGATGCGGGACTAGCGGGGTCCGGGGAGCTGTTTTTT. It codes for CSARDAGLAGSGELFF.

Points on this clonotype: The junction shows a germline mismatch at one end, possibly a read error. The rearrangement joins TRBV5-1 to TRBJ1-4, with 8 positions matching TRBD1. The CDR3 runs to 15 residues. CDR1 is SGHRS, CDR2 YFSETQ, per germline. The CDR3 protein is CASSRGTGLNEKRFF. The DNA of the CDR3 is TGCGCCAGCAGCCGCGGGACAGGTCTTAATGAAAAACGGTTTTTT.

V usage is TRBV6-2 or TRBV6-3 and J usage is TRBJ1-6; D unresolved. Looked up from germline, CDR1 is MNHEY and CDR2 is SVGEGT. This CDR3 is built from 18 residues. Trimming stripped 6 bases from V and 0 bases from J, with 18 bases between. The CDR3, as DNA: TGTGCCAGCAGACCGACCCTTATTGGGAGCTCCTATAATTCACCCCTCCACTTT. The encoded protein is CASRPTLIGSSYNSPLHF.

The chain recombines TRBV20-1 with TRBJ2-7; tentatively, D is TRBD1 (6 bases). Trimming stripped 2 bases from V and 7 bases from J, with 15 bases between. Germline CDR1 DFQATT, CDR2 SNEGSKA (reference sequence). CDR3 length equals 13 residues. CDR3 DNA sequence: TGCAGTGCTAGATATCTCCCAGGGGTTGAGCAGTACTTC. It yields the protein CSARYLPGVEQYF.

Concerning this clonotype itself: A much larger clone sits a single nucleotide away, making a read error possible. J is TRBJ2-3 and V is TRBV28; D is possibly TRBD1 or TRBD2 (5 bases each). The length of the CDR3 is 15 residues. V was trimmed by 5 bases and J by 9 bases, leaving 21 bases between them. In germline, CDR1 is MDHEN, CDR2 SYDVKM. The CDR3 protein is CASSERTLGTGTQYF. CDR3 nucleotides: TGTGCCAGCAGTGAGCGGACCTTGGGCACAGGCACGCAGTATTTT.

This clonotype came up many times. The CDR3 protein is CASSSSDGVYGYTF. The CDR3 DNA reads as TGTGCCAGCAGCTCATCGGACGGCGTCTATGGCTACACCTTC. The gene calls are TRBV11-2 and TRBJ1-2; D remains ambiguous. Per the germline V gene, CDR1 is SGHAT and CDR2 is FQNNGV. The CDR3 is made up of 14 amino acids. V lost 4 bases, J lost 4 bases, and 13 bases lay in between.

The genes are TRBV27 and TRBJ1-3; D ambiguous. From germline, CDR1 is MNHEY and CDR2 SMNVEV (reference sequence). The CDR3 extends over 16 amino acids. V lost 6 bases and J 4 bases, leaving 19 bases between the germline ends. CDR3 residues: CASSLSGRAQGNTIYF. In DNA form, the CDR3 reads TGTGCCAGCAGCCTGTCTGGCCGGGCGCAGGGAAACACCATATATTTT.

A note on this clonotype: This may come from a read error, since a much larger clone is one base off. This rearrangement joins TRBV4-1 to TRBJ1-1; 7 nucleotides line up with TRBD1. The germline V gene encodes CDR1 MGHRA and CDR2 YSYEKL. This CDR3 region has 14 residues. The J segment lost 11 bases and the V segment lost 1 base, leaving 10 bases of the junction unmatched. For the CDR3, the DNA is TGCGCCAGCAGCCAAGTTTTACAGGGGAATACGGCTTTCTTT. It codes for CASSQVLQGNTAFF.

This clonotype was detected ten times or more. The genes are TRBV20-1 and TRBJ1-5, with 7 bases lining up with TRBD1. The CDR3 covers 15 residues. V gave up 5 bases and J gave up 3 bases; unmatched junction bases: 10. The V gene's germline CDR1 is DFQATT and CDR2 SNEGSKA (reference sequence). The CDR3 region is CSASRDRVSNQPQHF. In DNA form, the CDR3 reads TGCAGTGCTTCCCGAGACAGGGTATCCAATCAGCCCCAGCATTTT.